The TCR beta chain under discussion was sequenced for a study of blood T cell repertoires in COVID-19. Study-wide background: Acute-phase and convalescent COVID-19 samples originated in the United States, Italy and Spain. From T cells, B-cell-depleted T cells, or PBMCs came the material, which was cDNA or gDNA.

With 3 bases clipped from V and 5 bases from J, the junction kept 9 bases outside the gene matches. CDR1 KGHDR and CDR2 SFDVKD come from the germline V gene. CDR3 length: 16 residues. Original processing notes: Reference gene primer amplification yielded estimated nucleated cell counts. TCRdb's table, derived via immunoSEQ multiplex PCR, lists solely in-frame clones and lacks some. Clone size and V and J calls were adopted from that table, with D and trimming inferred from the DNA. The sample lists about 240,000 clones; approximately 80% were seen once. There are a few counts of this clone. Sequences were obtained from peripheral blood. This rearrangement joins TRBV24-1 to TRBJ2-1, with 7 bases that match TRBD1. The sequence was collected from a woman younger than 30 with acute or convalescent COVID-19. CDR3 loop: CATSDATGTADNEQFF. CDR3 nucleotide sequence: TGTGCCACCAGTGATGCAACCGGGACAGCGGACAATGAGCAGTTCTTC.